Each of the 3 T cell receptor beta chains below was sequenced from the same sample in a study of cytomegalovirus exposure and HLA in healthy donors. Amplification used 60 Vbeta primers and 13 Jbeta primers. Data came from immunoSEQ multiplex PCR; TCRdb stores just in-frame clones and leaves some out. Of roughly 130,000 clones listed, more than 60% are singletons. Sequencing used PBMCs. These receptors came from a woman aged 35 to 49 in good health and CMV-seropositive.

The J gene is TRBJ2-1, the V gene TRBV7-8, with TRBD2 identical over 10 bases. Per the germline V gene, CDR1 is SGHVS and CDR2 is FQNEAQ. The CDR3 loop spans 15 amino acids. The trim removed 2 bases at V and 7 bases at J, leaving 5 bases unmatched. CDR3: CASSLPSGSTNEQFF. CDR3 bases: TGTGCCAGCAGCTTACCTAGCGGGAGTACAAATGAGCAGTTCTTC.

This chain uses TRBV6-1 with TRBJ1-6; possibly TRBD1 for D (6 bases). Germline V gene lookup returns CDR1 MNHNS and CDR2 SASEGT. The CDR3 runs to 15 residues. V was cut by 10 bases and J by 6 bases, with 19 bases left in between. For the CDR3, the DNA is TGTGCCACCTCAATGGACAGCCCCTTTAATTCACCCCTCCACTTT. Translation gives CATSMDSPFNSPLHF.

V and J are TRBV28 and TRBJ2-7; 8 nucleotides agree with TRBD1. The V and J ends lost 7 bases and 3 bases, in that order; junction bases with no gene match: 11. Per germline, CDR1 MDHEN and CDR2 SYDVKM. This CDR3 region has 15 residues. This CDR3 is CASTPPDRADYEQYF. The CDR3 DNA reads as TGTGCCAGCACCCCCCCGGACAGGGCCGACTACGAGCAGTACTTC.